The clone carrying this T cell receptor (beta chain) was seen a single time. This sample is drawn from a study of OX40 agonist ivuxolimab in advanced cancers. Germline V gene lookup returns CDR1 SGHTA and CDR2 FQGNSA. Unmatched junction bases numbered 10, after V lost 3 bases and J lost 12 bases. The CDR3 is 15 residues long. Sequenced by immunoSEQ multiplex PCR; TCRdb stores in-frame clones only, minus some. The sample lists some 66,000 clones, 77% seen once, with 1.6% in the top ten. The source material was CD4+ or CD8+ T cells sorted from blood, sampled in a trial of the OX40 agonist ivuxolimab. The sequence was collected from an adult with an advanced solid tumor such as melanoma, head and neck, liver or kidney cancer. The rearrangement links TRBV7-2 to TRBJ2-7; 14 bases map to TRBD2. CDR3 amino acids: CASSLSGTSGGLGYF. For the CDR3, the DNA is TGTGCCAGCAGCTTGTCCGGGACTAGCGGGGGTTTGGGGTACTTC.